These T cell receptor beta chains were read from a single sample in a study of technical replicates of blood from a few donors. Generated by immunoSEQ multiplex PCR, the TCRdb table keeps only in-frame clones and is missing some. The sample has roughly 65,000 clones, 88% seen once. Material: PBMCs. These receptors originate from a human donor in good health. Some clones in this sample may be carry-over from other donors' samples. Each CDR3 is given with its conserved first and last residue. A D gene is named only where the DNA matches it firmly. The listing skips clone size in some rows; elsewhere it reads once, few, many or a size class.

j_call v_call d_call cdr3_length clone_size cdr3_aa cdr3_nt
TRBJ2-5 TRBV7-6 . 14 . CASSFSGVKETQYF TGTGCCAGCAGCTTTAGCGGAGTGAAAGAGACCCAGTACTTC
TRBJ1-2 TRBV10-3 TRBD1 13 . CAIAPGQEYGYTF TGTGCCATCGCCCCGGGACAGGAATATGGCTACACCTTC
TRBJ2-3 TRBV15 TRBD2 17 . CATSRPKEGLSTDTQYF TGTGCCACCAGCAGACCCAAAGAGGGACTAAGCACAGATACGCAGTATTTT
TRBJ1-1 TRBV15 . 15 . CATSTWGRANTEAFF TGTGCCACCAGCACCTGGGGCAGGGCGAACACTGAAGCTTTCTTT
TRBJ1-2 TRBV14 . 15 . CASSQGQGIGYGYTF TGTGCCAGCAGCCAAGGCCAGGGGATAGGCTATGGCTACACCTTC
TRBJ2-5 TRBV7-9 TRBD1 14 once CASSLDRVGKTQYF TGTGCCAGCAGCTTGGACAGGGTTGGGAAGACCCAGTACTTC
TRBJ2-2 TRBV20-1 . 11 . CSAIRSGELFF TGCAGTGCCATCAGGTCCGGGGAGCTGTTTTTT
TRBJ2-1 TRBV9 . 17 once CASSVRGLDAGDNEQFF TGTGCCAGCAGCGTAAGGGGTCTCGACGCTGGGGACAATGAGCAGTTCTTC
TRBJ2-3 TRBV19 . 16 . CASSNPGSGRTDTQYF TGTGCCAGTAGTAACCCAGGAAGCGGGCGCACAGATACGCAGTATTTT
TRBJ1-2 TRBV7-2 . 14 . CASSSSIRGSGYTF TGTGCCAGCAGCTCCTCAATTCGAGGGTCTGGCTACACCTTC
TRBJ2-3 TRBV29-1 TRBD1 14 . CSVKGGASTDTQYF TGCAGCGTTAAAGGGGGCGCGAGCACAGATACGCAGTATTTT
TRBJ2-7 TRBV5-6 TRBD2 13 . CASSLPSGSEQYF TGTGCCAGCAGCTTGCCTAGCGGGAGCGAGCAGTACTTC
TRBJ1-1 TRBV27 . 13 . CASSIRGSTEAFF TGTGCCAGCTCGATCCGGGGGAGCACTGAAGCTTTCTTT
TRBJ2-7 TRBV10-3 TRBD1 14 . CAISAGQGVYEQYF TGTGCCATCAGTGCGGGACAGGGGGTTTACGAGCAGTACTTC
TRBJ2-1 TRBV13 TRBD2 14 once CASSLERDYNEQFF TGTGCCAGCAGCTTAGAGCGGGACTACAATGAGCAGTTCTTC
TRBJ1-2 TRBV23-1 . 20 . CASSQSTEAPDPTKEYGYTF TGCGCCAGCAGTCAATCGACGGAAGCGCCAGATCCAACTAAAGAATATGGCTACACCTTC
TRBJ1-2 TRBV9 . 14 once CASSAGGINYGYTF TGTGCCAGCAGCGCGGGGGGAATTAACTATGGCTACACCTTC
TRBJ2-3 TRBV9 . 15 . CASSVEGVWTDTQYF TGTGCCAGCAGCGTAGAAGGGGTTTGGACAGATACGCAGTATTTT
TRBJ2-7 TRBV2 . 15 once CASSDTIGGAREQYF TGTGCCAGCAGTGACACTATAGGTGGGGCTCGGGAGCAGTACTTC
TRBJ1-2 TRBV6-5 TRBD1 15 . CASRNPGQSSAGYTF TGTGCCAGCAGAAATCCGGGACAGAGCTCGGCTGGCTACACCTTC
TRBJ1-1 TRBV5-1 TRBD1 17 . CASSQVRTGGANTEAFF TGCGCCAGCAGCCAAGTCAGGACAGGGGGCGCGAACACTGAAGCTTTCTTT
TRBJ2-4 TRBV13 TRBD1 16 . CASSLERTGGGNIQYF TGTGCCAGCAGCTTAGAGCGGACAGGGGGCGGAAACATTCAGTACTTC
TRBJ1-5 TRBV4-2 . 17 once CASSQDLVEQGSQPQHF TGTGCCAGCAGCCAAGATCTTGTCGAACAGGGATCTCAGCCCCAGCATTTT
TRBJ2-7 TRBV4-1 TRBD2 15 . CASSQEASGVSLEKF TGCGCCAGCAGCCAAGAGGCTAGCGGGGTCTCCTTAGAAAAGTTC
TRBJ1-4 TRBV7-6 TRBD1 16 . CASSLGPQGANEKLFF TGTGCCAGCAGCTTAGGCCCACAGGGGGCGAATGAAAAACTGTTTTTT
TRBJ1-2 TRBV2 TRBD1 14 . CASSEDRASYGYTF TGTGCCAGCAGTGAGGACAGGGCCTCTTACGGCTACACCTTC
TRBJ1-5 TRBV19 . 13 . CASSAPGVRPQHF TGTGCCAGTAGTGCCCCAGGGGTTCGGCCCCAGCATTTT
TRBJ2-7 TRBV29-1 TRBD1 12 . CSVGQGAYEQYF TGCAGCGTTGGTCAGGGGGCGTACGAGCAGTACTTC
TRBJ2-5 TRBV4-3 . 22 once CASSQDKWPRGDNGSRQETQYF TGCGCCAGCAGCCAAGATAAGTGGCCACGGGGGGACAATGGTTCTCGACAAGAGACCCAGTACTTC
TRBJ1-3 TRBV9 . 14 . CASSVGSTGNTIYF TGTGCCAGCAGCGTGGGCAGTACTGGAAACACCATATATTTT
TRBJ2-3 TRBV4-2 TRBD2 17 . CASSQGGGRGDSDTQYF TGTGCCAGCAGCCAAGGGGGTGGGCGGGGGGATTCGGATACGCAGTATTTT